The next 8 T cell receptor beta chains were all read from a single sample in a study of blood T cell repertoires in COVID-19. The assay was immunoSEQ multiplex PCR, and TCRdb's table has in-frame clones only and misses some. The profile shows 250,000 to 300,000 clones, about nine tenths of them singletons. Sequenced: peripheral blood. These receptors were taken from a woman aged 30 to 39 with COVID-19, enrolled during active disease.

This rearrangement joins TRBV5-1 to TRBJ2-7, with unresolved D. This CDR3 is built from 14 residues. V shed 0 bases and J shed 6 bases, with 13 bases lying between them. The V gene's germline CDR1 is SGHRS and CDR2 YFSETQ. The CDR3 spells CASSLDSSPTEQYF. As DNA, the CDR3 is TGCGCCAGCAGCTTGGACAGTTCCCCGACCGAGCAGTACTTC.

V gene TRBV28 combines with J gene TRBJ1-1; D gene ambiguous. Deletions cut 5 bases from V and 2 bases from J, with 15 bases between. Germline V CDR1 and CDR2: MDHEN, SYDVKM. The CDR3 spans 15 residues. CDR3 loop: CASSPRRFVNTEAFF. For the CDR3, the DNA is TGTGCCAGCAGTCCGCGGAGGTTCGTTAACACTGAAGCTTTCTTT.

The chain recombines TRBV5-1 with TRBJ2-7; a possible D gene is TRBD2 (6 bases). The germline V gene encodes CDR1 SGHRS and CDR2 YFSETQ. V lost 4 bases and J 4 bases, leaving 15 bases between the germline ends. CDR3 length: 14 residues. Written as DNA, the CDR3 is TGCGCCAGCAGCCCCTCCCTAGCGTCTTACGAGCAGTACTTC. It specifies CASSPSLASYEQYF.

The CDR3: CASRGQGADSPLHF. The CDR3 bases are TGTGCCAGCAGGGGACAGGGGGCTGACTCACCCCTCCACTTT. The V and J genes are TRBV6-5 and TRBJ1-6; 12 nucleotides match TRBD1. Germline assignment: CDR1 MNHEY and CDR2 SVGAGI. This CDR3 is built from 14 residues. The V segment lost 6 bases and the J segment 10 bases; nucleotides outside the gene matches: 4.

The rearrangement links TRBV7-2 to TRBJ2-7, with D maybe TRBD1 (5 bases). The germline V and J ends were trimmed by 1 base and 3 bases, with 13 bases remaining between them. CDR1 SGHTA and CDR2 FQGNSA come from the germline V gene. CDR3 length: 15 amino acids. The CDR3 sequence: CASSLGLAGFYEQYF. Here the CDR3 DNA reads TGTGCCAGCAGCTTAGGTCTGGCAGGGTTCTACGAGCAGTACTTC.

This clone was counted only a few times. The V call is TRBV11-3, the J call TRBJ2-3; 15 nucleotides align to TRBD2. Per the germline V gene, CDR1 is SGHNT and CDR2 is YENEEA. V dropped 5 bases and J dropped 4; count of bases not matched to a gene: 4. CDR3 size: 16 residues. The CDR3 coding sequence is TGTGCCAGCAGCCACGGGACTAGCGGGAGGTCAGATACGCAGTATTTT. Translating gives CASSHGTSGRSDTQYF.

This clone has only one observation. The V call is TRBV6-6, the J call TRBJ2-7; 7 nucleotides line up with TRBD1. Losses at the gene ends were 5 bases for V and 1 base for J; bases not matched to a gene: 8. The CDR3 covers 15 residues. Germline CDR1 MNHNY, CDR2 SVGAGI (reference sequence). The CDR3 coding sequence is TGTGCCAGCAGTAACCGGGACAGCAAATCCTACGAGCAGTACTTC. This translates into CASSNRDSKSYEQYF.

The gene calls are TRBV4-1 and TRBJ2-3, with TRBD2 matching over 8 bases. With V trimmed by 1 base and J by 2 bases, 5 bases remained unmatched. The CDR3 consists of 16 residues. Germline-derived CDR1 and CDR2 are MGHRA and YSYEKL. The CDR3 protein is CASSQGTSQDTDTQYF. CDR3 DNA sequence: TGCGCCAGCAGCCAAGGGACTAGCCAAGACACAGATACGCAGTATTTT.